The clone carrying this T cell receptor beta chain appeared a few times. Its cognate antigen is unknown. This entry belongs to a study of cytomegalovirus exposure and HLA in healthy donors. Broader study findings: For most TCR beta V segments, an earlier analysis put the productive rate at about 87% or about 30% of the time. High specificity and sensitivity for cytomegalovirus status were reported for the classifier.

Amplification used 60 Vbeta primers and 13 Jbeta primers. The protocol was immunoSEQ multiplex PCR, while the TCRdb copy is restricted to in-frame clones and leaves out a portion. The table shows 40,000 to 55,000 clones, with around 73% occurring only once. The V end was cut by 1 base, the J end by 2 bases, with 14 bases between. The CDR3 runs to 16 residues. Per germline, CDR1 LGHNA and CDR2 YNFKEQ. Sequences were obtained from PBMCs. The chain joins TRBV4-2 to TRBJ2-5; D perhaps matches TRBD1 (5 bases). This clonotype was sampled from a woman aged 25 to 39 in good health and CMV-seronegative. This CDR3 is CASSQGIAGPQETQYF. The DNA for the CDR3 is TGTGCCAGCAGCCAAGGAATAGCAGGGCCACAAGAGACCCAGTACTTC.